This T cell receptor (beta chain) comes out of a study of shared clonotypes between healthy human individuals (dated by TCRdb to 2018 to 2021). Regarding the research as a whole: The cohort included three men and a couple of women between 18 and 49 years of age. Per donor, three plates each were used for CD4 naive and CD4 memory, two for CD8 naive, and one for CD8 memory. To estimate repertoire size and how much clonotype sharing occurs between individuals, the study deeply sequenced the blood TCR repertoires of roughly 5 healthy adults. To increase sequencing depth and limit assay-specific biases, TCR repertoire library preparation and sequencing were carried out by different laboratories using diverse techniques. Leukapheresis yielded between about 0.9 and 10 billion PBMCs per donor. Overall study results and their limits: The genetic and exposure-history diversity represented was limited by the small number of donors. Sharing across a handful of donors was observed for around 5% of naive CD4, over 3% of naive CD8, 2% to 2.5% of memory CD4, and less than 0.45% of memory CD8 clonotypes. Rarefaction of sorted-subset datasets indicated incomplete sequencing despite the large sequencing depth. Only blood was sampled, and tissue TCR repertoires likely differ from those in blood. Compared with non-shared clonotypes, the clonotypes found in all four sorted-subset donors had higher generation probabilities. Estimated clonotype richness was generally larger for naive than for memory subsets. Pairwise subsampling led to the expectation that sequencing depth would affect the degree of clonotype sharing among donors.

Using the deep immunoSEQ assay, TCR CDR3 regions were amplified from genomic DNA by multiplex PCR. For each cell subset, the extracted genomic DNA was distributed evenly across all wells of several immunoSEQ 96-well plates, and each plate served as one replicate. For sorted subsets, each replicate PCR was loaded with roughly 190 ng genomic DNA, equivalent to some 31,000 T cell genomes. The purified libraries were quantified using a Qubit 3.0 fluorometer, sized with a Bioanalyzer 2100, and then quantified again using the KAPA Library Quantification kit. Every immunoSEQ 96-well plate was sequenced on a separate single-read 150-cycle Illumina NextSeq 550 flow cell. Per the source publication's procedure: Because the immunoSEQ output included only junctional sequences and no quality scores, the filtering could not be the same as the filtering used for full-length reads. Sequences were annotated with PyIR, a Python wrapper for IgBLAST v1.9, using IMGT germline references to assign V/J genes and CDR3. Reads with weak V/J assignments (E-value above 1e-6), missing CDR3, stop codons, out-of-frame junctions, or ambiguous translated residues were removed. V3J clonotypes were defined as sequences sharing the same inferred V gene, J gene, and CDR3 amino acid sequence. The percentage overlap between two repertoires was calculated by dividing the number of shared unique clonotypes by the size of the smaller repertoire. Richness of each repertoire was evaluated using RTK rarefaction, the Chao1 estimator, and Recon v2.1 estimates of unobserved clonotypes. OLGA was used to compute generation probabilities for all TCRbeta clonotypes that the gDNA method yielded from a handful of donors. As stored in TCRdb, this immuneACCESS dataset retains in-frame rearrangements with V and J assigned. A fraction of the clones does not appear; measured against another copy, unresolved V genes explain less than half of the discrepancy, and the remainder lacks a known reason. For V, J and clone size, that table is used; D and trimming come from the DNA. The sample table contains roughly 2,300,000 clones; only one count was recorded for 85% to 95% of them. Approximately 0.39% of the sample is held by the ten biggest clonotypes.

Note on this clone: Its antigen has not been determined. One base away there is no much larger clone; base qualities are not given.

Donors were healthy HIV-negative adults with no recently reported acute infections or vaccinations. Only Caucasian adults living in Nashville, Tennessee, USA were represented among the donors. CD4+ T cells were enriched by magnetic negative selection, after which naive cells were positively selected on CD45RA and the negative fraction was taken as the memory subset. Blood was obtained by leukapheresis, after which PBMCs were separated by Ficoll-Histopaque density gradient centrifugation and cryopreserved in liquid nitrogen vapor phase. Purity and quantity of every magnetically sorted T cell population were checked by analytical flow cytometry. Genomic DNA was isolated from every sorted fraction and measured by UV absorbance on a Nanodrop 2000c. Sequences were obtained from naive CD4+ T cells from PBMCs. The sample's cell subset or site label is to be understood as: CD45RA+ positively selected. This TCR was recovered from a man between 18 and 35 years old in good health. Some clones in this sample may be carry-over from other donors' samples.

For the CDR3, the sequence is CSVSLTNYGYTF. The nucleotide sequence is TGCAGCGTTTCACTCACTAACTATGGCTACACCTTC. The chain is made from TRBV29-1 and TRBJ1-2; no D gene can be assigned with confidence. Measured from the cysteine to the phenylalanine, the CDR3 is 12 residues long. The sequence is cut down to CDR3 DNA, 36 bases in frame from base 1. The junction carries 7 bases between V and J, which are trimmed by 5 bases and 0 bases respectively. CDR1 SQVTM and CDR2 ANQGSEA are derived from the germline V gene. Reference TRBV29-1 and TRBJ1-2 proteins supply the regions before and after the CDR3; the full variable domain is: SAVISQKPSRDICQRGTSLTIQCQVDSQVTMMFWYRQQPGQSLTLIATANQGSEATYESGFVIDKFPISRPNLTFSTLTVSNMSPEDSSIYLCSVSLTNYGYTFGSGTRLTVV.